The 4 T cell receptor beta chains presented below share a single source sample, sequenced in a study of blood T cells in healthy people across ages. Primed by a sample-barcoded 5' primer and a J-beta primer mix, a second PCR proceeded for roughly 7 to 12 cycles. TCRdb independently ran MiXCR on the 5' RACE reads; one entry per CDR3 protein. The sample lists 650,000 to 800,000 distinct CDR3 sequences, under 45% occurring once. The material sequenced was blood. These receptors were taken from a man aged 60 to 69 in good health.

J is TRBJ1-5 and V is TRBV20-1, with TRBD1 matching over 7 bases. The V segment lost 6 bases and the J segment 2 bases; nucleotides outside the gene matches: 1. CDR1 and CDR2 from the germline V gene are DFQATT and SNEGSKA (reference sequence). The CDR3 consists of 12 residues. The CDR3 loop reads CSAGTGNQPQHF. The DNA of the CDR3 is TGCAGTGCGGGGACAGGCAATCAGCCCCAGCATTTT.

The CDR3 here is CASSNVLIIQIDNEQFF. DNA of the CDR3: TGTGCCAGCAGCAACGTATTAATTATACAGATTGATAATGAGCAGTTCTTC. The rearrangement links TRBV21-1 to TRBJ2-1. TRBV21-1 is noted as a pseudogene. The CDR3 contains 17 residues.

This clonotype has more than one count but fewer than ten. The chain has TRBV28 and TRBJ2-5; D not certain. In germline, CDR1 is MDHEN, CDR2 SYDVKM. The CDR3 is made up of 18 amino acids. The V end lost 4 bases, the J end lost 0 bases, and 21 bases lay between the germline ends. The DNA for the CDR3 is TGTGCCAGCAGTTCCCCCGCGCATCGGAAAACGTACCAAGAGACCCAGTACTTC. This gives the protein CASSSPAHRKTYQETQYF.

This clonotype was seen a few times. V is TRBV6-6 and J is TRBJ2-1; 9 bases fit TRBD1. V was clipped by 6 bases and J by 0 bases; unmatched bases: 6. The length of the CDR3 is 16 residues. In germline, CDR1 is MNHNY, CDR2 SVGAGI (reference sequence). Here the CDR3 reads CASSIGTGTSYNEQFF. The CDR3 DNA follows: TGTGCCAGCAGCATAGGGACAGGGACCTCCTACAATGAGCAGTTCTTC.